The clone carrying this TCR beta chain was detected ten times or more. The data were taken from a study of response to subunit inactivated influenza vaccine. This CDR3 comprises 14 residues. Germline CDR1 SGHTA, CDR2 FQGNSA. V was clipped by 1 base and J by 4 bases, with 10 bases between them. One entry per CDR3 protein, called by TCRdb with MiXCR from the RT-PCR reads. The sample has around 580,000 distinct CDR3 sequences; roughly 10% are singletons. This specimen was PBMCs from blood, taken on the day of vaccination. The sequence was obtained from a man aged 45-60 years who received an inactivated influenza vaccine. The rearrangement links TRBV7-2 to TRBJ2-5; D gene ambiguous. This CDR3 reads CASSLGYTLETQYF. CDR3 DNA: TGTGCCAGCAGCTTAGGCTACACCCTAGAGACCCAGTACTTC. Together with reference TRBV7-2 and TRBJ2-5, the CDR3 gives the full variable domain: GAGVSQSPSNKVTEKGKDVELRCDPISGHTALYWYRQSLGQGLEFLIYFQGNSAPDKSGLPSDRFSAERTGGSVSTLTIQRTQQEDSAVYLCASSLGYTLETQYFGPGTRLLVL.